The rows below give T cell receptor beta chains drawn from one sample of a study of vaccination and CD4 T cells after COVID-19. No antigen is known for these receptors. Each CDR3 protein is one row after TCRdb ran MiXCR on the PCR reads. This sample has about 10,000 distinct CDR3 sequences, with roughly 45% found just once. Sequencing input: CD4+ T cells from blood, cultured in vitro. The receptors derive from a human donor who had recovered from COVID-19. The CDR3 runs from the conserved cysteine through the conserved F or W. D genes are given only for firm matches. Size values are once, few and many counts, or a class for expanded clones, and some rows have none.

CDR3 protein: CASSSGRGLREKLFF
CDR3 DNA: TGTGCCAGCAGCTCGGGTAGGGGGCTACGTGAAAAACTGTTTTTT
J gene: TRBJ1-4
V gene: TRBV5-6
clone size: .
D gene: TRBD1

CDR3 protein: CAWRDQGLYSPLHF
CDR3 DNA: TGTGCCTGGAGAGATCAGGGTTTATATTCACCCCTCCACTTT
J gene: TRBJ1-6
V gene: TRBV30
clone size: few
D gene: .

CDR3 protein: CASSTGTFYGYTF
CDR3 DNA: TGTGCCAGCAGCACAGGGACTTTCTATGGCTACACCTTC
J gene: TRBJ1-2
V gene: TRBV5-6
clone size: few
D gene: .

CDR3 protein: CASSLGDSAYEQYF
CDR3 DNA: TGCGCCAGCAGCTTGGGGGACAGCGCCTACGAGCAGTACTTC
J gene: TRBJ2-7
V gene: TRBV5-1
clone size: .
D gene: TRBD1

CDR3 protein: CAISEGLAGTDTQYF
CDR3 DNA: TGTGCCATCAGTGAGGGACTAGCAGGCACAGATACGCAGTATTTT
J gene: TRBJ2-3
V gene: TRBV10-3
clone size: few
D gene: TRBD2

CDR3 protein: CASSLGADTQYF
CDR3 DNA: TGTGCCAGCAGCTTAGGCGCAGATACGCAGTATTTT
J gene: TRBJ2-3
V gene: TRBV11-2
clone size: .
D gene: .

CDR3 protein: CASSLQGSANEKLFF
CDR3 DNA: TGCGCCAGCAGCCTACAGGGCTCGGCTAATGAAAAACTGTTTTTT
J gene: TRBJ1-4
V gene: TRBV4-1
clone size: medium-sized
D gene: .

CDR3 protein: CSASSPGGGNSNQPQHF
CDR3 DNA: TGCAGTGCTAGTTCTCCAGGTGGGGGAAATAGCAATCAGCCCCAGCATTTT
J gene: TRBJ1-5
V gene: TRBV20-1
clone size: .
D gene: .

CDR3 protein: CASSLKASPKGEQYF
CDR3 DNA: TGCGCCAGCAGCTTAAAGGCCAGTCCAAAGGGCGAGCAGTACTTC
J gene: TRBJ2-7
V gene: TRBV5-1
clone size: .
D gene: .

CDR3 protein: CSARAWGEQFF
CDR3 DNA: TGCAGTGCTAGGGCTTGGGGTGAGCAGTTCTTC
J gene: TRBJ2-1
V gene: TRBV20-1
clone size: .
D gene: .

CDR3 protein: CASSSGTSVPGELFF
CDR3 DNA: TGTGCCAGCAGCTCCGGGACTAGCGTCCCCGGGGAGCTGTTTTTT
J gene: TRBJ2-2
V gene: TRBV7-9
clone size: .
D gene: TRBD2

CDR3 protein: CASSQVGTGVQETQYF
CDR3 DNA: TGCGCCAGCAGCCAAGTCGGCACAGGGGTCCAAGAGACCCAGTACTTC
J gene: TRBJ2-5
V gene: TRBV4-1
clone size: .
D gene: TRBD1

CDR3 protein: CASSSDRGQPQHF
CDR3 DNA: TGTGCCAGCAGTTCGGACAGGGGGCAGCCCCAGCATTTT
J gene: TRBJ1-5
V gene: TRBV6-2/TRBV6-3
clone size: .
D gene: TRBD1

CDR3 protein: CASSPFRDARGYTF
CDR3 DNA: TGTGCCAGCAGCCCGTTCCGGGACGCAAGGGGCTACACCTTC
J gene: TRBJ1-2
V gene: TRBV14
clone size: few
D gene: .

CDR3 protein: CSARLAGGFYELYF
CDR3 DNA: TGCAGTGCTCGACTAGCGGGGGGATTTTACGAGCTGTACTTC
J gene: TRBJ2-7
V gene: TRBV20-1
clone size: .
D gene: TRBD2

CDR3 protein: CASSQSLRPRTFEQFF
CDR3 DNA: TGCGCCAGCAGTCAATCTCTACGGCCCAGGACCTTTGAGCAGTTCTTC
J gene: TRBJ2-1
V gene: TRBV23-1
clone size: .
D gene: .

CDR3 protein: CASSSTPRGVGNTIYF
CDR3 DNA: TGTGCCAGTAGTTCCACCCCTCGAGGCGTCGGAAACACCATATATTTT
J gene: TRBJ1-3
V gene: TRBV19
clone size: .
D gene: .

CDR3 protein: CASSLDSGTNTEAFF
CDR3 DNA: TGTGCCAGCAGCTTAGACTCAGGGACGAACACTGAAGCTTTCTTT
J gene: TRBJ1-1
V gene: TRBV11-3
clone size: .
D gene: .

CDR3 protein: CASSLDAGDQPQHF
CDR3 DNA: TGTGCCAGCAGCTTAGATGCGGGGGATCAGCCCCAGCATTTT
J gene: TRBJ1-5
V gene: TRBV7-9
clone size: once
D gene: .

CDR3 protein: CASSYRTGSVNQPQHF
CDR3 DNA: TGTGCCAGCAGTTACCGGACAGGGTCGGTCAATCAGCCCCAGCATTTT
J gene: TRBJ1-5
V gene: TRBV3-1
clone size: few
D gene: TRBD1

CDR3 protein: CAHRAHSGNNSPLHF
CDR3 DNA: TGTGCCCACAGAGCCCACAGCGGCAATAATTCACCCCTCCACTTT
J gene: TRBJ1-6
V gene: TRBV30
clone size: .
D gene: .

CDR3 protein: CASSYTGSASYEQYF
CDR3 DNA: TGTGCCAGCAGTTACACGGGGTCGGCCTCCTACGAGCAGTACTTC
J gene: TRBJ2-7
V gene: TRBV6-5
clone size: medium-sized
D gene: .

CDR3 protein: CSASSGPFIGEAFF
CDR3 DNA: TGCAGTGCTAGCTCGGGCCCTTTTATCGGTGAAGCTTTCTTT
J gene: TRBJ1-1
V gene: TRBV20-1
clone size: .
D gene: .

CDR3 protein: CASSRGGLILSGNTIYF
CDR3 DNA: TGCGCCAGCAGCCGTGGGGGGTTAATCCTCTCTGGAAACACCATATATTTT
J gene: TRBJ1-3
V gene: TRBV4-1
clone size: .
D gene: .

CDR3 protein: CASSGGAGSNQPQHF
CDR3 DNA: TGTGCCAGCAGCGGGGGGGCAGGGAGCAATCAGCCCCAGCATTTT
J gene: TRBJ1-5
V gene: TRBV5-5
clone size: few
D gene: .

CDR3 protein: CASGYREGNQPQHF
CDR3 DNA: TGTGCCAGCGGATACAGGGAAGGCAATCAGCCCCAGCATTTT
J gene: TRBJ1-5
V gene: TRBV6-1
clone size: few
D gene: .

CDR3 protein: CATRGTSSSYNEQFF
CDR3 DNA: TGTGCCACACGGGGGACTAGCAGTTCCTACAATGAGCAGTTCTTC
J gene: TRBJ2-1
V gene: TRBV6-4
clone size: .
D gene: TRBD2

CDR3 protein: CASSLARGDYNSPLHF
CDR3 DNA: TGTGCCAGCAGCTTAGCCAGGGGGGATTATAATTCACCCCTCCACTTT
J gene: TRBJ1-6
V gene: TRBV7-2
clone size: few
D gene: TRBD1

CDR3 protein: CASSLRQGAYGYTF
CDR3 DNA: TGCGCCAGCAGCCTCAGACAGGGGGCATATGGCTACACCTTC
J gene: TRBJ1-2
V gene: TRBV5-1
clone size: .
D gene: TRBD1

CDR3 protein: CASSTSGFDYGYTF
CDR3 DNA: TGTGCCAGCTCGACCTCAGGGTTTGACTATGGCTACACCTTC
J gene: TRBJ1-2
V gene: TRBV18
clone size: .
D gene: .

CDR3 protein: CASSISGGAGETQYF
CDR3 DNA: TGTGCCAGTAGTATTAGCGGGGGGGCCGGGGAGACCCAGTACTTC
J gene: TRBJ2-5
V gene: TRBV19
clone size: .
D gene: TRBD2

CDR3 protein: CASSLAGAGSDSPLHF
CDR3 DNA: TGTGCCAGCAGTTTAGCGGGCGCCGGGAGTGATTCACCCCTCCACTTT
J gene: TRBJ1-6
V gene: TRBV12-3/TRBV12-4
clone size: .
D gene: .

CDR3 protein: CASAQHGAGLGGELFF
CDR3 DNA: TGTGCCAGCGCACAACATGGGGCAGGGTTGGGCGGGGAGCTGTTTTTT
J gene: TRBJ2-2
V gene: TRBV2
clone size: .
D gene: .

CDR3 protein: CATSDSLSNEQFF
CDR3 DNA: TGTGCCACCAGTGATTCACTTTCCAATGAGCAGTTCTTC
J gene: TRBJ2-1
V gene: TRBV24-1
clone size: .
D gene: .

CDR3 protein: CASSLQVSGNTIYF
CDR3 DNA: TGTGCCAGCAGCTTACAGGTTTCTGGAAACACCATATATTTT
J gene: TRBJ1-3
V gene: TRBV7-8
clone size: few
D gene: .

CDR3 protein: CASSLGTAKRADTQYF
CDR3 DNA: TGTGCCAGCAGCCTGGGGACAGCTAAAAGGGCAGATACGCAGTATTTT
J gene: TRBJ2-3
V gene: TRBV2
clone size: .
D gene: TRBD1

CDR3 protein: CASSQDDGETQYF
CDR3 DNA: TGTGCCAGTAGTCAGGACGATGGAGAGACCCAGTACTTC
J gene: TRBJ2-5
V gene: TRBV19
clone size: .
D gene: .

CDR3 protein: CASGSNNSPLHF
CDR3 DNA: TGTGCCAGCGGGTCTAATAATTCACCCCTCCACTTT
J gene: TRBJ1-6
V gene: TRBV7-9
clone size: few
D gene: .

CDR3 protein: CAWRARAWERSPLHF
CDR3 DNA: TGTGCCTGGAGGGCCAGGGCCTGGGAGCGGTCACCCCTCCACTTT
J gene: TRBJ1-6
V gene: TRBV30
clone size: .
D gene: .

CDR3 protein: CASSYSGQYGYTF
CDR3 DNA: TGTGCCAGCAGTTACTCGGGACAGTATGGCTACACCTTC
J gene: TRBJ1-2
V gene: TRBV6-5
clone size: few
D gene: TRBD1

CDR3 protein: CASQGPGTGGKNSPLHF
CDR3 DNA: TGTGCCTCCCAGGGTCCCGGGACAGGGGGCAAAAATTCACCCCTCCACTTT
J gene: TRBJ1-6
V gene: TRBV30
clone size: few
D gene: TRBD1

CDR3 protein: CASSLAADNQPQHF
CDR3 DNA: TGTGCCAGCAGCTTGGCGGCAGACAATCAGCCCCAGCATTTT
J gene: TRBJ1-5
V gene: TRBV5-4
clone size: .
D gene: .

CDR3 protein: CASSYNSRLGAGSGTNYGYTF
CDR3 DNA: TGCGCCAGCAGCTATAACAGCCGGCTCGGGGCTGGGTCGGGGACTAACTATGGCTACACCTTC
J gene: TRBJ1-2
V gene: TRBV5-1
clone size: once
D gene: .

CDR3 protein: CSVGGREGQYF
CDR3 DNA: TGCAGTGTGGGGGGAAGGGAGGGCCAGTACTTC
J gene: TRBJ2-5
V gene: TRBV20-1
clone size: .
D gene: TRBD2

CDR3 protein: CASSLDTGTDTQYF
CDR3 DNA: TGTGCCAGCAGTCTGGACACAGGCACAGATACGCAGTATTTT
J gene: TRBJ2-3
V gene: TRBV2
clone size: .
D gene: .

CDR3 protein: CASSLGPSNTEAFF
CDR3 DNA: TGTGCCAGCAGCCTTGGACCTTCGAACACTGAAGCTTTCTTT
J gene: TRBJ1-1
V gene: TRBV11-2
clone size: .
D gene: .

CDR3 protein: CASNDSGETQYF
CDR3 DNA: TGCGCCAGCAACGATAGCGGGGAGACCCAGTACTTC
J gene: TRBJ2-5
V gene: TRBV5-1
clone size: .
D gene: TRBD2

CDR3 protein: CASSPSVVYTF
CDR3 DNA: TGTGCCAGCAGCCCGAGCGTTGTCTACACCTTC
J gene: TRBJ1-2
V gene: TRBV6-1
clone size: few
D gene: .

CDR3 protein: CASSEASRGQPQHF
CDR3 DNA: TGTGCCAGCAGTGAAGCGAGCCGAGGTCAGCCCCAGCATTTT
J gene: TRBJ1-5
V gene: TRBV6-1
clone size: .
D gene: .

CDR3 protein: CASIGTDGFSGNTIYF
CDR3 DNA: TGTGCCAGCATAGGGACCGACGGCTTCTCTGGAAACACCATATATTTT
J gene: TRBJ1-3
V gene: TRBV6-1
clone size: few
D gene: .

CDR3 protein: CASGRGGATTYNEQFF
CDR3 DNA: TGTGCCAGTGGTCGCGGGGGGGCCACAACCTACAATGAGCAGTTCTTC
J gene: TRBJ2-1
V gene: TRBV6-1
clone size: few
D gene: TRBD2

CDR3 protein: CASSPLSGDTEAFF
CDR3 DNA: TGCGCCAGCAGCCCACTTTCAGGGGACACTGAAGCTTTCTTT
J gene: TRBJ1-1
V gene: TRBV4-3
clone size: .
D gene: .

CDR3 protein: CASSLGLGGAEQYF
CDR3 DNA: TGTGCCAGCAGCTTAGGTTTGGGGGGCGCCGAGCAGTACTTC
J gene: TRBJ2-7
V gene: TRBV11-3
clone size: once
D gene: .

CDR3 protein: CASRRSGSLHF
CDR3 DNA: TGTGCCAGCAGAAGATCGGGGTCCCTCCACTTT
J gene: TRBJ1-6
V gene: TRBV12-3/TRBV12-4
clone size: few
D gene: .

CDR3 protein: CASSFLGVWWQETQYF
CDR3 DNA: TGTGCCAGCAGCTTCCTGGGGGTTTGGTGGCAAGAGACCCAGTACTTC
J gene: TRBJ2-5
V gene: TRBV14
clone size: .
D gene: .